This T cell receptor (beta chain) was identified during a study of OX40 agonist ivuxolimab in advanced cancers. The data were produced by immunoSEQ multiplex PCR, yet TCRdb's version contains in-frame clones alone and is incomplete. The table records 30,000 to 50,000 clones, around 89% of them present only once. Blood got drawn at baseline, again on cycle 4 day 1, and then on cycle 7 day 1. The CDR3 runs 14 residues. Losses at the gene ends were 9 bases for V and 8 bases for J; bases not matched to a gene: 13. Germline values: CDR1 SNHLY, CDR2 FYNNEI. The source was CD4+ or CD8+ T cells sorted from blood, collected in a trial of the OX40 agonist ivuxolimab. The chain combines TRBV2 with TRBJ2-1, with TRBD2 identical over 7 bases. This receptor was taken from an adult with an advanced solid tumor such as melanoma, head and neck, liver or kidney cancer. CDR3 in amino acids: CASAGGTGRDEQFF. The CDR3 DNA follows: TGTGCCAGTGCCGGTGGGACGGGGAGGGATGAGCAGTTCTTC.